This TCR beta chain was captured in a study of blood T cell repertoires in COVID-19. Study context: The samples span acute and convalescent COVID-19 from the United States, Italy and Spain. Sample material is recorded as cDNA or gDNA derived from T cells, B-cell-depleted T cells, or PBMCs.

This clone was seen a handful of times. Per the authors' pipeline: Cell counts per sample came from amplifying reference gene primers. Libraries were prepared by immunoSEQ multiplex PCR; TCRdb keeps only in-frame clonotypes and omits some of them. That table supplies the V and J calls and clone size; D and trimming were determined from the DNA. The data contain some 170,000 clones, over 75% of them singletons. Sequenced input: peripheral blood. The receptor was isolated from a woman between 70 and 85 years old with acute or convalescent COVID-19.

The CDR3 sequence is CASSLGTGGKQPQHF. CDR3 DNA sequence: TGCGCCAGCAGCCTGGGGACAGGGGGTAAGCAGCCCCAGCATTTT. The V gene is TRBV5-1, the J gene TRBJ1-5; 11 bases line up with TRBD1. The CDR3 has 15 amino acids. Germline values: CDR1 SGHRS, CDR2 YFSETQ. V was clipped by 4 bases and J by 7 bases; unmatched bases: 7.